This T cell receptor (beta chain) was sequenced during a study of patients and donors after allogeneic stem cell transplantation. TCRdb analysed the RT-PCR reads with MiXCR anew, one entry per CDR3 protein. The table lists 90,000 to 130,000 distinct CDR3 sequences, roughly 35% of them singletons. The CDR3 extends over 14 amino acids. The V end was cut by 2 bases, the J end by 0 bases, with 8 bases between. This TCR was recovered from a human donor who was either an allogeneic HSCT recipient or a stem cell or donor lymphocyte infusion donor (not recorded which). It is not recorded whose cells these are; they may come from a transplant donor. The gene calls are TRBV12-3 or TRBV12-4 and TRBJ2-7; D remains unclear. Sequencing was carried out using blood, either unsorted or a sorted T cell fraction (not recorded which). The CDR3 loop reads CASSLPGFSYEQYF. The CDR3, as DNA: TGTGCCAGCAGTTTACCAGGTTTCTCCTACGAGCAGTACTTC.